Sequencing of this T cell receptor beta chain was carried out in a study of blood T cell repertoires in COVID-19 (dated by TCRdb to 2018 to 2020). Concerning the study at large: Samples covering the acute and convalescent phases of COVID-19 were provided by collaborators in the United States, Italy and Spain. Where available, HLA class I and class II types were obtained from metadata supplied by the sample provider rather than from assay-based typing. Subjects who had been exposed to COVID-19, were actively infected with it, or had recovered from it provided the deeply sampled blood TCRbeta repertoires that made up the dataset. A freely available public database, intended as a resource for researchers studying the immune response to SARS-CoV-2, is where the repertoires were released. The samples were drawn from the first 160 participants of the ongoing ImmuneRACE study and from roughly 1,300 subjects provided by 6 global collaborators. The prospective study material was composed of cDNA or gDNA derived from T cells, B-cell-depleted T cells, or PBMCs. The sample metadata nearly always contained a de-identified subject ID, COVID-19 status, age in years and sex. Study-wide findings and limitations: The amount of clinical and demographic metadata varied by source and participant and was provided uncurated.

Reading from cysteine to phenylalanine, the CDR3 counts 15 amino acids. Just the 45-base CDR3 DNA is kept, in frame starting at base 1. As encoded in the germline V gene, CDR1 is SGHDT while CDR2 is YYEEEE. V gives up 3 bases and J gives up 2 bases, and the segment between their germline ends measures 12 bases. Whole blood was collected in K2EDTA tubes by collaborating institutions according to the institutions' own protocols. For TCRbeta analysis, collaborators shipped samples in one of three forms: frozen whole blood, isolated PBMCs, or DNA extracted from either of those sample types. Comment on this clone: No antigen is known for it. No much larger clone exists at a distance of one base, and base qualities are not known.

TCRbeta CDR3 regions were amplified from genomic DNA by means of the immunoSEQ Assay, a bias-controlled multiplex PCR. As for how the authors treated the data: Within the assay, amplification of reference gene primers was used to estimate how many nucleated cells each sample contained. To quantify the absolute abundance of each unique TCRbeta CDR3 rearrangement, sequence reads were collapsed and filtered. For each sample, productive Simpson clonality was calculated as the square root of Simpson's diversity index across productive rearrangements. TCRdb mirrors the immuneACCESS table, restricted to in-frame sequences. Some clones are absent from its copies; in checked studies, under half trace to an unresolved V gene, and the reason for the others is unknown. V and J calls and clone size are copied from that table; D and trimming were computed from the DNA. The sample profile shows more than 200,000 clones; around 85% of them were found once. The ten largest clones represent around 8% of the sample.

This clonotype was sampled from a woman older than 75 with acute or convalescent COVID-19. Sequencing was carried out using peripheral blood. The sequence links TRBV5-6 to TRBJ1-3; no D gene can be assigned with confidence. The base sequence is TGTGCCAGCAGCTGGGCACAAGCAACTGGAAACACCATATATTTT. This gives the protein CASSWAQATGNTIYF.